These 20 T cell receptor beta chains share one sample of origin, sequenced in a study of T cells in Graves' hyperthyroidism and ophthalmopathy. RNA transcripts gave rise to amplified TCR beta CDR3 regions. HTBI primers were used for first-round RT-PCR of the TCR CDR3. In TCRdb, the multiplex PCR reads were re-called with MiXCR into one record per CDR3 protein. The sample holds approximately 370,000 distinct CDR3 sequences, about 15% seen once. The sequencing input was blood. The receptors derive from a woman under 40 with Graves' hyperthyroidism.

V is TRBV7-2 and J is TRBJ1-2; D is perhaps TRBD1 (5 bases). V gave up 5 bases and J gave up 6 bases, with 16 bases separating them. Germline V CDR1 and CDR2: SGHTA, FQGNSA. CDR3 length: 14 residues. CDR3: CASSPNPGRDGYTF. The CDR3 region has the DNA TGTGCCAGCAGCCCCAACCCGGGGCGCGATGGCTACACCTTC.

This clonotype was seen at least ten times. This chain's CDR3 is CSAGRLAGGPDTQYF. DNA of the CDR3: TGCAGTGCTGGCCGACTAGCGGGAGGACCAGATACGCAGTATTTT. The chain joins TRBV20-1 to TRBJ2-3; 13 bases are shared with TRBD2. V trimming: 5 bases; J trimming: 4 bases; junction bases outside the gene matches: 6. The germline CDR1 and CDR2 sequences are DFQATT and SNEGSKA (reference sequence). This CDR3 is 15 amino acids long.

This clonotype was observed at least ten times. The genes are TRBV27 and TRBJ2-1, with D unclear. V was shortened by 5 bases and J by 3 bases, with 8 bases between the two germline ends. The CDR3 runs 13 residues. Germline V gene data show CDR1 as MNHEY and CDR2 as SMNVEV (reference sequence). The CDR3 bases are TGTGCCAGCAGTGTTGTGGGCTACAATGAGCAGTTCTTC. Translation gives CASSVVGYNEQFF.

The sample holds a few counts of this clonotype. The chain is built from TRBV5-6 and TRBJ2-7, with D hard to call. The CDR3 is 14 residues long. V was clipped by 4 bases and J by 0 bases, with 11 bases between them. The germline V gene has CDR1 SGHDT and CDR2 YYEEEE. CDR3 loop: CASSRSDISYEQYF. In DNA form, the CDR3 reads TGTGCCAGCAGCCGATCAGACATCTCCTACGAGCAGTACTTC. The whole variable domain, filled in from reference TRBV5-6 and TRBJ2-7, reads DAGVTQSPTHLIKTRGQQVTLRCSPKSGHDTVSWYQQALGQGPQFIFQYYEEEERQRGNFPDRFSGHQFPNYSSELNVNALLLGDSALYLCASSRSDISYEQYFGPGTRLTVT.

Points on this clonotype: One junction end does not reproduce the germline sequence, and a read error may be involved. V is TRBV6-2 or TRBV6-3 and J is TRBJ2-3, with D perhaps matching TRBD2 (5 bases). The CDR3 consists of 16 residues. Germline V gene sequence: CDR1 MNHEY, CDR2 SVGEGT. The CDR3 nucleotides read TGTGCCATCAGTTCCATCGAGGGAGTGGGCACAGATACGCAGTATTTT. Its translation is CAISSIEGVGTDTQYF.

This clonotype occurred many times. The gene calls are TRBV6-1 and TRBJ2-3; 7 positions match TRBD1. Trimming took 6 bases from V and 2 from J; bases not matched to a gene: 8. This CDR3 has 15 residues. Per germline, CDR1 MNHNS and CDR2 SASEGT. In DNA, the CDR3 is TGTGCCAGCAGAGGGGTCAGGGGGTACACAGATACGCAGTATTTT. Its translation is CASRGVRGYTDTQYF.

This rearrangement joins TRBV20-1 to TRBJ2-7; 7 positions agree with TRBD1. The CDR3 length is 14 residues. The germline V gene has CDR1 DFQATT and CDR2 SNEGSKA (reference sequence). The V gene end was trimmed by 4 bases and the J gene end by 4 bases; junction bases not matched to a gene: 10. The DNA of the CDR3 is TGCAGTGCTACGCACCGGGACAGAGGTTACGAGCAGTACTTC. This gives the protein CSATHRDRGYEQYF.

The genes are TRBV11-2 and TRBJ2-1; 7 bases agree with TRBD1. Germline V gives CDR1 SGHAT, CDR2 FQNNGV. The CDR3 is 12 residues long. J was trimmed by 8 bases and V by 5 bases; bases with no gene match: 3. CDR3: CASSIQGYEQFF. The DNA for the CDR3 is TGTGCCAGCAGCATACAGGGGTATGAGCAGTTCTTC.

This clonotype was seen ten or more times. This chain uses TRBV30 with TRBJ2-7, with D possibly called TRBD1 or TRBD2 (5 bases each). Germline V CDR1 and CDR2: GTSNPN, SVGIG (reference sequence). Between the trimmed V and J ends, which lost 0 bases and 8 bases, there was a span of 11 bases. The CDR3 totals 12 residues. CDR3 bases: TGTGCCTGGAGTGTAACAGGACTCCAGCAGTACTTC. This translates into CAWSVTGLQQYF.

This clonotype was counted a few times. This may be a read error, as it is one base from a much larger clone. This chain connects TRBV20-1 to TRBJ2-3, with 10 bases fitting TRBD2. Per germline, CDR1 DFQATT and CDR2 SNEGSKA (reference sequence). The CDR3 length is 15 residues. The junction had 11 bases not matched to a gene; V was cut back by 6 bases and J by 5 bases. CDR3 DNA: TGCAGTGCAGAGAGGACTAGCGGTCGCATAGATACGCAGTATTTT. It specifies CSAERTSGRIDTQYF.

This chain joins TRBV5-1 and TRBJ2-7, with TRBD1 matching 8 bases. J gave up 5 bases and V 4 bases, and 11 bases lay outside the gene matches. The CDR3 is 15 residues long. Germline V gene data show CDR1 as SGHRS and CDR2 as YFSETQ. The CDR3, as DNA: TGCGCCAGCAGCCCGGGACAGGCGCCGTGGAACGAGCAGTACTTC. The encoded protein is CASSPGQAPWNEQYF. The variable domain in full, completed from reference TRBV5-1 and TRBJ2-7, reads KAGVTQTPRYLIKTRGQQVTLSCSPISGHRSVSWYQQTPGQGLQFLFEYFSETQRNKGNFPGRFSGRQFSNSRSEMNVSTLELGDSALYLCASSPGQAPWNEQYFGPGTRLTVT.

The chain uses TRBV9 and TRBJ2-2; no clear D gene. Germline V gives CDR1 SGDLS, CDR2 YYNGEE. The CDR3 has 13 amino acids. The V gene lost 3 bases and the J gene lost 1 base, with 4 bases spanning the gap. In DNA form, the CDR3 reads TGTGCCAGCAGCGGAGAGAACACCGGGGAGCTGTTTTTT. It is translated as CASSGENTGELFF.

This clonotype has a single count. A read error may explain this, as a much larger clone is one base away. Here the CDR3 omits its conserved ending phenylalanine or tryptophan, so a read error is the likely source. CDR3 protein: CASSQATTDTQYL. CDR3 in DNA: TGTGCCAGCAGCCAAGCCACCACAGATACGCAGTATCTT. This sequence joins TRBV5-5 and TRBJ2-3; D is ambiguous. There are 13 residues in the CDR3. The ends were cut back, 4 bases at V and 2 bases at J, with 8 bases in the middle. In germline, CDR1 is SGHKS, CDR2 YYEKEE (reference sequence).

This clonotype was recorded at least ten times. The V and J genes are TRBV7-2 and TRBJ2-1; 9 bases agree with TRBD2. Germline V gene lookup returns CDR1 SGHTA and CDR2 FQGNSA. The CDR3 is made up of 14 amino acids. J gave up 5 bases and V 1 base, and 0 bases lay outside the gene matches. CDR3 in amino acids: CASSLGLADNEQFF. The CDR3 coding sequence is TGTGCCAGCAGCTTAGGACTAGCGGACAATGAGCAGTTCTTC.

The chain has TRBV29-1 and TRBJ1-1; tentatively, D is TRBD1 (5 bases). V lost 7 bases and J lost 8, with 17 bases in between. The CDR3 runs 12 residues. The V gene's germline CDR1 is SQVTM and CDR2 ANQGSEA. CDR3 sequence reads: CSARTFPGEAFF. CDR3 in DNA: TGCAGCGCCCGGACATTTCCGGGCGAAGCTTTCTTT.

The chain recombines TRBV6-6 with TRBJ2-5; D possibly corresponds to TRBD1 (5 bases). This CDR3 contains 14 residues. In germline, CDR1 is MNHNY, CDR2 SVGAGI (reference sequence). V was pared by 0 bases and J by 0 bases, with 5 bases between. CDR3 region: CASSYSGDQETQYF. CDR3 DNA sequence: TGTGCCAGCAGTTACTCAGGGGACCAAGAGACCCAGTACTTC.

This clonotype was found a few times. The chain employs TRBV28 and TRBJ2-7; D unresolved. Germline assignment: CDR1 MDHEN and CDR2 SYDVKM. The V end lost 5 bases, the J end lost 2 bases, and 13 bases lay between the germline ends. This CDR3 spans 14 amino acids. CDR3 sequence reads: CASSTQPLTYEQYF. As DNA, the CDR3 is TGTGCCAGCAGTACGCAGCCCCTCACCTACGAGCAGTACTTC.

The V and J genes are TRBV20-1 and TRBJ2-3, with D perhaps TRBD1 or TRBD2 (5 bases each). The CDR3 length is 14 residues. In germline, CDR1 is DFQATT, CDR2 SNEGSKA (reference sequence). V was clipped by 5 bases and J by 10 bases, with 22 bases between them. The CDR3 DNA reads TGCAGTGCTCGGGACGCAACCTCCTCCGCGGCGCAGTATTTT. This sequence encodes CSARDATSSAAQYF.

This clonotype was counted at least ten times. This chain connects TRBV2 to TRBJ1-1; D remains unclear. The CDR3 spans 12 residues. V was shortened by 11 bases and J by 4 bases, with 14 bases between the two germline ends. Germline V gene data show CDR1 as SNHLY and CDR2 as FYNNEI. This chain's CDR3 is CAGARFGTEAFF. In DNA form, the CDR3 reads TGTGCCGGTGCACGGTTCGGCACTGAAGCTTTCTTT.

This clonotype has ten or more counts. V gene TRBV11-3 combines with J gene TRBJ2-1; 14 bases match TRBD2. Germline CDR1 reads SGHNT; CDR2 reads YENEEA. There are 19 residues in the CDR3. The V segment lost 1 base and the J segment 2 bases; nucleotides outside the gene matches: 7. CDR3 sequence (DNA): TGTGCCAGCAGCTTAGCCGGGACTAGCGGGAGTGGGGCCTACAATGAGCAGTTCTTC. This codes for CASSLAGTSGSGAYNEQFF.